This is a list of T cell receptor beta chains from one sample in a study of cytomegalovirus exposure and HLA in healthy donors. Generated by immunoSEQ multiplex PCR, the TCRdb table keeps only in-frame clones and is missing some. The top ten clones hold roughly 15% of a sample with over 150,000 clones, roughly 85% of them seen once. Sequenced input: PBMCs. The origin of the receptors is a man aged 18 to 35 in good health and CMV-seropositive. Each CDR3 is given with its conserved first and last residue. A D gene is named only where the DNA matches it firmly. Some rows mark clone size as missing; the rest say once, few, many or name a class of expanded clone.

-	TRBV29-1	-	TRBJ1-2	CSVEAPAGGGFYGYTF	TGCAGCGTTGAAGCTCCTGCGGGGGGGGGCTTCTATGGCTACACCTTC
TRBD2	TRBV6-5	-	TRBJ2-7	CASSYPTAGNAYEQYF	TGTGCCAGCAGTTATCCCACAGCGGGGAATGCCTACGAGCAGTACTTC
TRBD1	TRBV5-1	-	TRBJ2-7	CASSLSGTGMDEQYF	TGCGCCAGCAGCTTGTCCGGGACAGGGATGGACGAGCAGTACTTC
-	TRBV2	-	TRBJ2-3	CASSKQGSTDTQYF	TGTGCCAGCAGTAAGCAGGGAAGCACAGATACGCAGTATTTT
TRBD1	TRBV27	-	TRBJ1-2	CASSPGQGMRGYTF	TGTGCCAGCAGTCCAGGACAGGGTATGAGAGGCTACACCTTC
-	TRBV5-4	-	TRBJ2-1	CASSLELVYEQFF	TGTGCCAGCAGCTTGGAACTAGTGTATGAGCAGTTCTTC
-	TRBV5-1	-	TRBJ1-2	CASSLRGGDGYTF	TGCGCCAGCAGCTTGAGGGGCGGGGATGGCTACACCTTC
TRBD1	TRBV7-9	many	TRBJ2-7	CASSTGTGGEQYF	TGTGCCAGCAGCACCGGGACAGGGGGGGAGCAGTACTTC
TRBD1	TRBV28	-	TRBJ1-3	CASSPGSGQGRNTIYF	TGTGCCAGCAGCCCTGGGTCGGGACAGGGCAGAAACACCATATATTTT
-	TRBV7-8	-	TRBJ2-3	CASSLEPGLITDTQYF	TGTGCCAGCAGCTTAGAGCCAGGACTGATCACAGATACGCAGTATTTT
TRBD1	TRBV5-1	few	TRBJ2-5	CASSSTGMRETQYF	TGCGCCAGCAGCTCGACAGGGATGCGGGAGACCCAGTACTTC
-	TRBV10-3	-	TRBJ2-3	CAIRQADSTDTQYF	TGTGCCATTCGACAGGCTGATAGCACAGATACGCAGTATTTT
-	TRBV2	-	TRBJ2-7	CASSDTARTYEQYF	TGTGCCAGCAGTGACACGGCGAGGACCTACGAGCAGTACTTC
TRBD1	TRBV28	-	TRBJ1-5	CASSQGPSRTGNQPQHF	TGTGCCAGCAGTCAAGGACCATCTCGGACAGGGAATCAGCCCCAGCATTTT
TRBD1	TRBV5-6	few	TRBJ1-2	CASSRTGDGYTF	TGTGCCAGCAGCCGGACAGGGGACGGCTACACCTTC
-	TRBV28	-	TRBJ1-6	CASSFGGSPLHF	TGTGCCAGCAGTTTCGGGGGTTCACCCCTCCACTTT
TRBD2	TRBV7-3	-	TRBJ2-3	CASSLAAGLAGGATQYF	TGTGCCAGCAGCTTAGCCGCGGGACTAGCGGGGGGGGCTACGCAGTATTTT
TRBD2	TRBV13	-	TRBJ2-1	CAIPTSGGYNEQFF	TGTGCCATCCCGACTAGCGGGGGCTACAATGAGCAGTTCTTC
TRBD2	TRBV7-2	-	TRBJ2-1	CASILAGYNEQFF	TGTGCCAGCATACTAGCGGGATACAATGAGCAGTTCTTC
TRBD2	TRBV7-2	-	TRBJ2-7	CASSLVAGRSSYEQYF	TGTGCCAGCAGCCTTGTAGCGGGGCGGAGCTCCTACGAGCAGTACTTC
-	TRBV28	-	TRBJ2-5	CASSLSFKETQYF	TGTGCCAGCAGTTTATCCTTTAAAGAGACCCAGTACTTC
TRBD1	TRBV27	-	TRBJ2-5	CASSQRQGQETQYF	TGTGCCAGCAGTCAACGACAGGGCCAAGAGACCCAGTACTTC
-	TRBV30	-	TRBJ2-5	CALAGGGPETQYF	TGTGCTCTTGCTGGGGGGGGGCCGGAGACCCAGTACTTC
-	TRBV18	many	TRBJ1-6	CASSPRDPSSSPLHF	TGTGCCAGCTCACCGCGGGACCCAAGTAGTTCACCCCTCCACTTT
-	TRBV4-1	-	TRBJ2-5	CASSQDLDYQETQYF	TGCGCCAGCAGCCAAGATTTGGACTACCAAGAGACCCAGTACTTC
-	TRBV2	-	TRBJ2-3	CASSGNWGLRTDTQYF	TGTGCCAGCAGTGGGAACTGGGGCCTCCGCACAGATACGCAGTATTTT
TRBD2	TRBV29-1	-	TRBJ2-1	CSVGLAGGPSYNEQFF	TGCAGCGTTGGGCTAGCGGGAGGGCCCTCCTACAATGAGCAGTTCTTC
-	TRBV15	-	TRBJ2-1	CATSRGFGGSYNEQFF	TGTGCCACCAGCAGAGGATTCGGGGGCTCCTACAATGAGCAGTTCTTC
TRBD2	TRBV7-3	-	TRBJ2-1	CASSSTGGGSYNEQFF	TGTGCCAGCAGCTCCACGGGCGGGGGGTCCTACAATGAGCAGTTCTTC
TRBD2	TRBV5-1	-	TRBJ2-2	CASSNGRATGELFF	TGCGCCAGCAGCAACGGGAGGGCCACCGGGGAGCTGTTTTTT
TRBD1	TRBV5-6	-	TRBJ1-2	CASMLWTGLYGYTF	TGTGCCAGCATGTTATGGACAGGACTCTATGGCTACACCTTC
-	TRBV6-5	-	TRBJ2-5	CASNDRGRAQETQYF	TGTGCCAGCAACGATAGGGGGAGGGCCCAAGAGACCCAGTACTTC
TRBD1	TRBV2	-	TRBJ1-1	CASSELRGRATEAFF	TGTGCCAGCAGTGAACTCAGGGGGCGAGCTACTGAAGCTTTCTTT
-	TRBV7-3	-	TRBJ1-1	CASSLGGKTEAFF	TGTGCCAGCAGCTTAGGAGGGAAGACTGAAGCTTTCTTT
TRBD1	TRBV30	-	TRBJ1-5	CAWSYGTGTFQPQHF	TGTGCCTGGAGTTACGGGACAGGGACGTTCCAGCCCCAGCATTTT
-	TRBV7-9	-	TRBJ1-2	CASSYQRGNYGYTF	TGTGCCAGCAGCTACCAAAGGGGGAACTATGGCTACACCTTC
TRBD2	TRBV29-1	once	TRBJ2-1	CSVVEGGSSYNEQFF	TGCAGCGTCGTCGAGGGCGGGAGCTCCTACAATGAGCAGTTCTTC
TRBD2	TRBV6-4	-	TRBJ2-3	CASSVSTSGGADTQYF	TGTGCCAGCAGTGTCTCGACTAGCGGGGGGGCGGATACGCAGTATTTT
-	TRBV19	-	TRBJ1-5	CASSFKTGLNQPQHF	TGTGCCAGTAGTTTTAAAACAGGCTTAAATCAGCCCCAGCATTTT
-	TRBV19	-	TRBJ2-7	CASSIADSSYEQYF	TGTGCCAGTAGTATAGCGGACAGCTCCTACGAGCAGTACTTC
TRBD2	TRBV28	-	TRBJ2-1	CASRTLAGGNEQFF	TGTGCCAGCAGGACTCTAGCGGGAGGAAATGAGCAGTTCTTC
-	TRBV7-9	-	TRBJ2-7	CASSLGWDRGNEQYF	TGTGCCAGCAGCTTAGGGTGGGATCGGGGGAACGAGCAGTACTTC
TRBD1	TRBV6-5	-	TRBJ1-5	CASSHGTGGQPQHF	TGTGCCAGCAGTCACGGGACAGGGGGTCAGCCCCAGCATTTT
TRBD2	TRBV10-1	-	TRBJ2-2	CASTPKGREGTGELFF	TGCGCCAGCACCCCGAAGGGGCGGGAGGGTACCGGGGAGCTGTTTTTT
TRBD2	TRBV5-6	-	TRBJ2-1	CASSLAQGLVAYNEQFF	TGTGCCAGCAGCTTGGCCCAGGGACTAGTAGCTTACAATGAGCAGTTCTTC
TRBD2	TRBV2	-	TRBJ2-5	CATRRSTSGLQETQYF	TGTGCCACCCGGCGCTCGACTAGCGGGCTCCAAGAGACCCAGTACTTC
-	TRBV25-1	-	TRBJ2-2	CASSLPGHQNTGELFF	TGTGCCAGCAGCCTGCCGGGACATCAGAACACCGGGGAGCTGTTTTTT
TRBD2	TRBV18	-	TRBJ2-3	CASSRDSGALTQYF	TGTGCCAGCTCACGGGATAGCGGGGCCTTAACGCAGTATTTT
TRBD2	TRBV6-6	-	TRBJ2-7	CASREPATSGRYEQYF	TGTGCCAGCAGAGAACCCGCAACTAGCGGGAGATACGAGCAGTACTTC
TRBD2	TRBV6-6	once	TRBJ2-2	CASSSGGLDGELFF	TGTGCCAGCTCTAGCGGGGGGTTGGACGGGGAGCTGTTTTTT
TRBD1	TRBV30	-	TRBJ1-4	CASGTGINEKLFF	TGTGCCTCGGGGACAGGGATAAATGAAAAACTGTTTTTT
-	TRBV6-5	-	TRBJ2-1	CASKPGVSYNEQFF	TGTGCCAGCAAGCCGGGGGTATCCTACAATGAGCAGTTCTTC
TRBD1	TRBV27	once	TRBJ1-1	CASRSGGNRNTEAFF	TGTGCCAGCAGGTCAGGGGGCAACAGGAACACTGAAGCTTTCTTT
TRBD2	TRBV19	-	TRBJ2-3	CASRPLAGGSDTQYF	TGTGCCAGTCGACCCCTAGCGGGAGGGTCAGATACGCAGTATTTT
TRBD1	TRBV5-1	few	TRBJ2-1	CASSLAIRGRDEQFF	TGCGCCAGCAGCTTGGCCATAAGGGGGCGGGATGAGCAGTTCTTC